The 29 T cell receptor beta chains reported below all come from one sample, sequenced in a study of blood T cells in healthy people across ages (dated by TCRdb to the mid-2010s). Receptor amplification or capture employed 5' RACE. Sequencing used an Illumina HiSeq 2500. A second PCR of roughly 7 to 11 cycles was run with a J-beta primer mix and a sample-barcoded 5' primer. TCRdb took the public reads, trimmed them with fastp at Q25, ran MiXCR for clone calling and kept in-frame beta chains. Rows with one shared CDR3 protein collapse into an entry with the most common genes and DNA. Present in this sample are more than 700,000 distinct CDR3 sequences, around 50% of which were seen just once. In total, the top ten clones hold over 15% of the sample. Sample: blood. The receptors derive from a man older than 75 in good health.

The chain is built from TRBV28 and TRBJ2-1; perhaps D is TRBD1 or TRBD2 (5 bases each). The germline gives CDR1 MDHEN, CDR2 SYDVKM. This CDR3 region has 15 residues. Between the trimmed V and J ends, which lost 7 bases and 5 bases, there was a span of 18 bases. This chain's CDR3 is CASNSGDPTHNEQFF. CDR3 nucleotides: TGTGCCAGCAATTCTGGGGACCCGACTCACAATGAGCAGTTCTTC.

V usage is TRBV11-2 and J usage is TRBJ1-6; D is unresolved. V dropped 1 base and J dropped 10 bases, with 14 bases sitting between them. Germline CDR1 SGHAT, CDR2 FQNNGV. The CDR3 loop spans 15 amino acids. Here the CDR3 reads CASSLAPGMGSPLHF. The CDR3 bases are TGTGCCAGCAGCTTAGCTCCCGGGATGGGCTCACCCCTCCACTTT.

The J gene is TRBJ1-2, the V gene TRBV6-6; a possible D gene is TRBD1 (5 bases). Trimming cost V 0 bases and J 6 bases, with 17 bases left between them. CDR3 length: 16 residues. The germline CDR1 and CDR2 sequences are MNHNY and SVGAGI (reference sequence). This CDR3 reads CASSYSGVGRFDGYTF. For the CDR3, the DNA is TGTGCCAGCAGTTACTCAGGGGTAGGAAGATTCGATGGCTACACCTTC.

This sequence joins TRBV5-1 and TRBJ1-1; 11 bases line up with TRBD1. This CDR3 has 18 residues. The J segment lost 8 bases and the V segment lost 0 bases, leaving 15 bases of the junction unmatched. Germline V gene sequence: CDR1 SGHRS, CDR2 YFSETQ. CDR3 nucleotide sequence: TGCGCCAGCAGCTTGGGGGTTTCTCGGACAGGGGGCGATTTCGAAGCTTTCTTT. Translating it yields CASSLGVSRTGGDFEAFF.

This chain connects TRBV7-8 to TRBJ2-1; TRBD2 matches 8 bases. The V and J ends lost 4 bases and 9 bases, in that order; junction bases with no gene match: 11. Germline CDR1 SGHVS, CDR2 FQNEAQ. This CDR3 region has 15 residues. CDR3 DNA: TGTGCCAGCAGCTCGGGACTAGTTGGGTCTATTGAGCAGTTCTTC. It codes for CASSSGLVGSIEQFF.

This chain uses TRBV28 with TRBJ1-1; a weak D match, TRBD1 (5 bases). Trimming shortened V by 8 bases and J by 3 bases, and 22 bases separated the two germline ends. The CDR3 extends over 16 amino acids. Per germline, CDR1 MDHEN and CDR2 SYDVKM. Here the CDR3 DNA reads TGTGCCAGCCGTGGGGCGGTAGGGAACCCGGACACTGAAGCTTTCTTT. It yields the protein CASRGAVGNPDTEAFF.

To note about this clonotype: A clone one base away is much larger, so this may be a read error. The V call is TRBV20-1, the J call TRBJ2-1, with 9 bases fitting TRBD2. CDR1 is DFQATT and CDR2 is SNEGSKA in the germline V gene (reference sequence). Trimming at V came to 5 bases and at J to 11 bases, leaving 13 bases not matched to a gene. CDR3 length: 14 amino acids. CDR3 region: CSAQRAGGFDKQFF. The CDR3, as DNA: TGCAGTGCTCAACGAGCGGGAGGCTTCGATAAGCAGTTCTTC.

A remark on this clonotype: One end of the junction is discordant with germline, which a read error may explain. The V and J genes are TRBV5-5 and TRBJ2-1; tentative D call: TRBD1 (5 bases). The DNA matches TRBJ2-7 better at its end, which makes the J call doubtful. Germline lookup yields CDR1 SGHKS and CDR2 YYEKEE (reference sequence). The CDR3 loop spans 14 amino acids. In DNA form, the CDR3 reads TGTGCCAGCAACTTGGATCAGGGATATTACGAGCAGTACTTC. Its translation: CASNLDQGYYEQYF.

There are many counts of this clonotype. The chain links TRBV5-6 to TRBJ2-7; weak D call: TRBD2 (7 bases). This CDR3 comprises 15 residues. V lost 4 bases and J lost 3, with 17 bases in between. Germline CDR1 reads SGHDT; CDR2 reads YYEEEE. CDR3 in amino acids: CASSGWEGGGYEQYF. The CDR3 coding sequence is TGTGCCAGCAGCGGCTGGGAGGGAGGGGGCTACGAGCAGTACTTC.

The chain uses TRBV7-2 and TRBJ2-3; the match to TRBD2 covers 8 bases. The CDR3 spans 17 residues. From germline, CDR1 is SGHTA and CDR2 FQGNSA. V was clipped by 5 bases and J by 3 bases; unmatched bases: 13. This CDR3 reads CASSAGASGSRTDTQYF. CDR3 sequence (DNA): TGTGCCAGCAGCGCCGGCGCGAGCGGGAGCAGAACAGATACGCAGTATTTT.

The chain is built from TRBV6-1 and TRBJ2-7; TRBD2 is a possible D gene (5 bases). The J call is uncertain, as TRBJ2-5 better fits the DNA end. The germline CDR1 and CDR2 sequences are MNHNS and SASEGT. The CDR3 sequence is 13 residues long. This CDR3 reads CASSPTGSETQYF. Here the CDR3 DNA reads TGTGCCAGCAGTCCGACTGGGAGCGAGACCCAGTACTTC.

This clonotype appeared once. This chain joins TRBV20-1 and TRBJ1-4; D possibly corresponds to TRBD1 (5 bases). This CDR3 has 14 amino acids. CDR1 and CDR2 from the germline V gene are DFQATT and SNEGSKA (reference sequence). V lost 3 bases and J lost 0, with 8 bases in between. CDR3 residues: CSASSGATNEKLFF. For the CDR3, the DNA is TGCAGTGCTAGTTCGGGGGCAACTAATGAAAAACTGTTTTTT.

This chain joins TRBV2 and TRBJ2-3; possibly TRBD2 for D (6 bases). The CDR3 has 15 amino acids. V shed 4 bases and J shed 0 bases, with 11 bases lying between them. The germline V gene encodes CDR1 SNHLY and CDR2 FYNNEI. For the CDR3, the DNA is TGTGCCAGCAGTGGTGGGGGAGGAAGCACAGATACGCAGTATTTT. It specifies CASSGGGGSTDTQYF.

The chain couples TRBV10-3 to TRBJ2-1; unclear D gene. The V end lost 6 bases, the J end lost 5 bases, and 8 bases lay between the germline ends. The CDR3 contains 12 residues. CDR1 ENHRY and CDR2 SYGVKD come from the germline V gene. The CDR3 here is CAIRSRDNEQFF. The CDR3 DNA follows: TGTGCCATCAGAAGTAGGGACAATGAGCAGTTCTTC.

Concerning this clonotype: A much larger clone differs from this one at a single base, so this may be a read error. J is TRBJ2-1 and V is TRBV10-3; 12 bases are a match to TRBD2. CDR1 is ENHRY and CDR2 is SYGVKD in the germline V gene. The CDR3 consists of 16 residues. CDR3 in DNA: TGTACCATCGGATCGACTAGCGGGAGCTCCTACAATGAGCAGTTCTTC. It codes for CTIGSTSGSSYNEQFF.

About this clonotype: Given a much more abundant clone one base away, this may be a read error. The chain links TRBV4-2 to TRBJ1-4; 10 nucleotides line up with TRBD1. The ends lost 1 base at V and 8 bases at J; junction bases unmatched: 4. CDR3 length: 15 amino acids. From germline, CDR1 is LGHNA and CDR2 YNFKEQ. CDR3 DNA: TGTGCCAGCAGCCAAGCTGGACAGGGGGAGGAAAAACTGTTTTTT. Translated: CASSQAGQGEEKLFF.

The sample holds one count of this clonotype. Since no conserved phenylalanine or tryptophan closes the CDR3, a read error is the likely cause. This chain joins TRBV24-1 and TRBJ2-5; TRBD1 matches 10 bases. This CDR3 comprises 16 residues. The ends lost 2 bases at V and 1 base at J; junction bases unmatched: 3. Germline CDR1 KGHDR, CDR2 SFDVKD. CDR3 region: CATSDCGDRGQETQYL. CDR3 in DNA: TGTGCCACCAGTGATTGTGGGGACAGGGGCCAAGAGACCCAGTACTTG.

V gene TRBV11-1 combines with J gene TRBJ1-5, with a weak D call TRBD1 (5 bases). The CDR3 contains 13 residues. V was trimmed by 5 bases and J by 4 bases, leaving 9 bases between them. Germline V gene data show CDR1 as SGHAT and CDR2 as FQDESV (reference sequence). This chain's CDR3 is CASSGDGNQPQHF. For the CDR3, the DNA is TGTGCCAGCAGCGGGGACGGGAATCAGCCCCAGCATTTT.

CDR3 residues: CASSLDLGRIEQFF. CDR3 DNA sequence: TGTGCCAGCAGCTTAGACCTAGGCCGGATTGAGCAGTTCTTC. V gene TRBV11-2 combines with J gene TRBJ2-1; no clear D gene. The CDR3 covers 14 residues. The germline gives CDR1 SGHAT, CDR2 FQNNGV. Trimming took off 0 bases at V and 9 bases at J, with 12 bases between the two ends.

There are a few counts of this clonotype. V and J are TRBV12-3 or TRBV12-4 and TRBJ2-7; TRBD1 is a possible D gene (6 bases). Trimming took 3 bases from V and 0 from J, leaving 12 bases between them. The CDR3 is 15 amino acids. The DNA for the CDR3 is TGTGCCAGCAGTTTGTGGCAGGGGCCCTCCTACGAGCAGTACTTC. Protein: CASSLWQGPSYEQYF.

V is TRBV19 and J is TRBJ1-5, with D hard to call. CDR1 and CDR2 (germline): LNHDA, SQIVND (reference sequence). The CDR3 totals 12 residues. Trimming left V 6 bases short and J 9 bases short, with 12 bases between. CDR3 residues: CASREMEGPQHF. CDR3 nucleotides: TGTGCCAGTAGGGAAATGGAGGGGCCCCAGCATTTT.

The V gene is TRBV2, the J gene TRBJ1-1; 7 bases fit TRBD1. The CDR3 sequence is 13 residues long. Looked up from germline, CDR1 is SNHLY and CDR2 is FYNNEI. Unmatched junction bases numbered 6, after V lost 8 bases and J lost 3 bases. CDR3 DNA sequence: TGTGCCAGCGGAAGGGGGCTAGACACTGAAGCTTTCTTT. Protein product: CASGRGLDTEAFF.

This clonotype was counted a few times. The J gene is TRBJ2-1, the V gene TRBV7-6; 7 bases are shared with TRBD1. There are 15 residues in the CDR3. Germline CDR1 reads SGHVS; CDR2 reads FNYEAQ. The junction had 10 bases not matched to a gene; V was cut back by 6 bases and J by 5 bases. The CDR3 region has the DNA TGTGCCAGCAGGGCGGCGACAGGGCGGGACAATGAGCAGTTCTTC. It yields the protein CASRAATGRDNEQFF.

This chain joins TRBV6-2 or TRBV6-3 and TRBJ2-1; 14 positions match TRBD2. The CDR3 is 18 amino acids. The V and J ends lost 4 bases and 1 base, in that order; junction bases with no gene match: 6. Germline CDR1 is MNHEY and CDR2 is SVGEGT. CDR3 nucleotides: TGTGCCAGCAGTTGGACTAGCGGGAGGCTCGAATCCTACAATGAGCAGTTCTTC. It is translated as CASSWTSGRLESYNEQFF.

The chain has TRBV10-3 and TRBJ2-1, with 9 bases that match TRBD1. Germline-derived CDR1 and CDR2 are ENHRY and SYGVKD. The CDR3 is 15 residues long. V gave up 5 bases and J gave up 7 bases; unmatched junction bases: 9. Written as DNA, the CDR3 is TGTGCCATCAGTAAGGTACAGGGGGCGTGGAATGAGCAGTTCTTC. Translated: CAISKVQGAWNEQFF.

The chain employs TRBV27 and TRBJ2-7; possibly TRBD1 for D (6 bases). Per germline, CDR1 MNHEY and CDR2 SMNVEV (reference sequence). V lost 2 bases to trimming and J lost 3 bases, with 11 bases between them. The CDR3 contains 14 residues. CDR3 amino acids: CASSLVDRIYEQYF. The CDR3 coding sequence is TGTGCCAGCAGTTTAGTAGACAGGATCTACGAGCAGTACTTC.

This clonotype was counted between two and nine times. The J gene is TRBJ2-1, the V gene TRBV3-1; D ambiguous. V was clipped by 2 bases and J by 8 bases, with 10 bases between them. The CDR3 totals 13 residues. Per the germline V gene, CDR1 is LGHDT and CDR2 is YNNKEL (reference sequence). CDR3 in DNA: TGTGCCAGCAGCCAACCCCCGGGCTATGAGCAGTTCTTC. This translates into CASSQPPGYEQFF.

This clonotype was recorded a few times. The chain recombines TRBV7-2 with TRBJ2-7; tentative D call: TRBD1 (6 bases). Deletions cut 5 bases from V and 3 bases from J, with 14 bases between. CDR3 size: 14 residues. In germline, CDR1 is SGHTA, CDR2 FQGNSA. CDR3 protein: CASSRTGQSYEQYF. The DNA of the CDR3 is TGTGCCAGCAGCCGCACAGGACAGAGCTACGAGCAGTACTTC. Looking up the rest from reference TRBV7-2 and TRBJ2-7 gives the full variable domain: GAGVSQSPSNKVTEKGKDVELRCDPISGHTALYWYRQSLGQGLEFLIYFQGNSAPDKSGLPSDRFSAERTGGSVSTLTIQRTQQEDSAVYLCASSRTGQSYEQYFGPGTRLTVT.

In this sample, this clonotype turned up a few times. The V and J genes are TRBV10-3 and TRBJ2-7; 10 nucleotides line up with TRBD2. CDR3 length: 16 amino acids. J gave up 6 bases and V 0 bases, and 8 bases lay outside the gene matches. Germline lookup yields CDR1 ENHRY and CDR2 SYGVKD. The CDR3 region is CAISESTSSGSLEQYF. CDR3 coding DNA: TGTGCCATCAGTGAGTCGACGTCTAGCGGGAGCCTCGAGCAGTACTTC.